This T cell receptor beta chain emerged from a study of cytomegalovirus exposure and HLA in healthy donors. The PCR employed 60 Vbeta primers together with 13 Jbeta primers. Assay used: immunoSEQ multiplex PCR; TCRdb lists only in-frame clones, some missing. Of about 190,000 clones listed, 60% to 80% are singletons. This clone was recorded a few times. Its antigen is not known. CDR3 length: 14 amino acids. Germline V gives CDR1 MNHEY, CDR2 SVGAGI. With 5 bases clipped from V and 0 bases from J, the junction kept 2 bases outside the gene matches. General study findings and limits: An analysis that came later showed most CMV-associated TCR beta chains appearing HLA-restricted. Diagnosis of cytomegalovirus status made by the classifier reportedly showed high specificity and sensitivity.

This receptor was identified in a woman between 18 and 29 years old in good health and CMV-seronegative. The sequenced sample was PBMCs. The gene calls are TRBV6-5 and TRBJ2-7; 9 bases line up with TRBD1. The CDR3 reads CASSETGGSYEQYF. In DNA, the CDR3 is TGTGCCAGCAGTGAGACAGGGGGCTCCTACGAGCAGTACTTC.